This T cell receptor beta chain is from a study of T cell responses to AZD1222 COVID-19 vaccine. The CDR3 loop spans 14 amino acids. CDR1 and CDR2 (germline): MDHEN, SYDVKM. With V trimmed by 6 bases and J by 8 bases, 7 bases remained unmatched. Using immunoSEQ multiplex PCR, the repertoire was profiled, and TCRdb retains in-frame clones only, with some absent. This table has 150,000 to 200,000 clones, 85% to 90% appearing once. The chain is built from TRBV28 and TRBJ1-4; 9 nucleotides match TRBD1. The clonotype originates from an adult in good health. The specimen comprised peripheral blood, sampled on day 0 of AZD1222 vaccination. The CDR3 region is CASRPSGTGEKLFF. The CDR3, as DNA: TGTGCCAGCAGGCCCTCCGGGACAGGGGAAAAACTGTTTTTT.